This is a list of T cell receptor beta chains from one sample in a study of post-analysis software for immune sequencing data. TCRdb reprocessed the PCR reads with MiXCR, giving one entry per CDR3 protein. The repertoire holds more than 450,000 distinct CDR3 sequences, with approximately 34% as singletons. Input material: blood. All receptors derive from a girl under 18 with multiple sclerosis. Each CDR3 is given with its conserved first and last residue. The D gene is left open where the match is weak. Clone size is stated in some rows and not others, as once, few, many or a class when expanded.

TRBV11-2,once,TRBD1,TRBJ2-3,TGTGCCAGCAGCCCCCTTGCAGGACAGGGCACAGATACGCAGTATTTT,CASSPLAGQGTDTQYF
TRBV20-1,few,TRBD2,TRBJ2-5,TGCAGGGCGGCCCTAGCGGGGGCCTTTCAAGAGACCCAGTACTTC,CRAALAGAFQETQYF
TRBV5-1,-,TRBD2,TRBJ2-3,TGCGCCAGCAGCCTTTATTCCATAGCGGGTCTCCCGTCTGCGCAGTATTTT,CASSLYSIAGLPSAQYF
TRBV12-3/TRBV12-4,-,-,TRBJ1-6,TGTGCCAGCAGTTTTTCTCGACAGCCTTATTCACCCCTCCACTTT,CASSFSRQPYSPLHF
TRBV6-1,few,TRBD1,TRBJ1-2,TGTGCCAGCAGTGAAAGGGACAGGGCTAAGGAGGGCTACACCTTC,CASSERDRAKEGYTF
TRBV6-4,once,TRBD2,TRBJ2-3,TGTGCCAGCAGTGCCTTGAGCGGGGCAAAGGGAGATGCGCAGTATTTT,CASSALSGAKGDAQYF
TRBV2,-,-,TRBJ1-1,TGTGCCAGCATCGGGGGGCCTGAAGCTTTCTTT,CASIGGPEAFF
TRBV6-4,-,-,TRBJ2-1,TGTGCCAGCACCTCGGGGGTGTTCCCTTCCTACAATGAGCAGTTCTTC,CASTSGVFPSYNEQFF
TRBV6-6,-,-,TRBJ1-2,TGTGCCAGCAGTTACGCCGTCAGCCGGAGCAACTATGGCTACACCTTC,CASSYAVSRSNYGYTF
TRBV5-1,-,TRBD2,TRBJ2-3,TGCGCCAGCAGCTTCGAGGGAGGAGGAGCGGGGGTTCTCACAGATACGCAGTATTTT,CASSFEGGGAGVLTDTQYF
TRBV2,-,-,TRBJ2-7,TGTGCCAGCAGTGTAACTCGGGACACGACCTACGAGCAGTACTTC,CASSVTRDTTYEQYF
TRBV4-1,few,-,TRBJ1-1,TGCGCCAGCAGCCAAAGACTATTGAACACTGAAGCTTTCTTT,CASSQRLLNTEAFF
TRBV3-1,-,-,TRBJ1-6,TGTGCCAGCAGCCGCCGCGGGGCGAGCTCCTATAATTCACCCCTCCACTTT,CASSRRGASSYNSPLHF
TRBV3-1,-,TRBD1,TRBJ1-6,TGTGCCAGCAGCCAGGGGGGACAGGGTTTTCGGTCACCCCTCCACTTT,CASSQGGQGFRSPLHF
TRBV20-1,few,-,TRBJ1-2,TGCAGTGCTGTCTCGGGACGATATAACTATGGCTACACCTTC,CSAVSGRYNYGYTF